A single sample gave rise to the 17 T cell receptor beta chains below, sequenced in a study of shared clonotypes between healthy human individuals. Profiling relied on immunoSEQ multiplex PCR, and the TCRdb table lists in-frame clones only, not all of them. Among some 2.3 million clones listed, 80% to 95% were seen once. Sequenced: naive CD4+ T cells from PBMCs. The subset: CD45RA+ positively selected. The receptor set was obtained from a man younger than 35 in good health. Some clones in this sample may be carry-over from other donors' samples.

The CDR3 protein is CASRATGTGRYEQYF. Written as DNA, the CDR3 is TGTGCCAGCAGAGCGACCGGGACAGGCCGCTACGAGCAGTACTTC. V usage is TRBV2 and J usage is TRBJ2-7, with 8 bases matching TRBD1. The CDR3 totals 15 residues. Per germline, CDR1 SNHLY and CDR2 FYNNEI. V lost 6 bases to trimming and J lost 3 bases; unmatched junction nucleotides: 10.

This chain connects TRBV18 to TRBJ1-2; D is undetermined. V was cut by 3 bases and J by 7 bases, with 21 bases left in between. Germline V gene data show CDR1 as KGHSH and CDR2 as LQKENI. This CDR3 has 16 amino acids. CDR3 sequence reads: CASSPGKGFAQAGYTF. CDR3 nucleotides: TGTGCCAGCTCACCGGGGAAGGGATTCGCGCAGGCTGGCTACACCTTC.

This rearrangement joins TRBV9 to TRBJ2-3; D gene ambiguous. CDR1 SGDLS and CDR2 YYNGEE come from the germline V gene. The CDR3 consists of 12 residues. Trimming removed 0 bases from V and 5 bases from J, with 4 bases in between. In DNA, the CDR3 is TGTGCCAGCAGCGTAGAACTAGATACGCAGTATTTT. This sequence encodes CASSVELDTQYF.

This clone was found once. The rearrangement uses TRBV9 and TRBJ2-1, with 11 bases lining up with TRBD2. The V gene end was trimmed by 5 bases and the J gene end by 3 bases; junction bases not matched to a gene: 7. CDR1 is SGDLS and CDR2 is YYNGEE in the germline V gene. There are 16 residues in the CDR3. Written as DNA, the CDR3 is TGTGCCAGCAGGCGATCGACTAGCGGGGACTACAATGAGCAGTTCTTC. Amino acid sequence: CASRRSTSGDYNEQFF.

This chain links TRBV5-1 with TRBJ2-1; D not certain. The V and J ends lost 0 bases and 9 bases respectively, with 10 bases between them. Per the germline V gene, CDR1 is SGHRS and CDR2 is YFSETQ. The CDR3 length is 13 residues. CDR3 DNA sequence: TGCGCCAGCAGCTTGGGAGTGGGAAGTGAGCAGTTCTTC. Residues: CASSLGVGSEQFF.

This chain connects TRBV5-1 to TRBJ1-4, with TRBD1 identical over 12 bases. CDR3 length: 17 residues. V dropped 4 bases and J dropped 5; count of bases not matched to a gene: 9. Germline assignment: CDR1 SGHRS and CDR2 YFSETQ. CDR3 amino acids: CASSRGQGALFNEKLFF. CDR3 nucleotides: TGCGCCAGCAGCCGGGGACAGGGGGCCCTTTTCAATGAAAAACTGTTTTTT.

This clone was picked up one time. The chain is built from TRBV28 and TRBJ2-7, with TRBD2 matching over 7 bases. The CDR3 sequence is 14 residues long. Looked up from germline, CDR1 is MDHEN and CDR2 is SYDVKM. Trimming at V came to 7 bases and at J to 3 bases, leaving 9 bases not matched to a gene. Here the CDR3 reads CASTRAGWDYEQYF. In DNA, the CDR3 is TGTGCCAGCACTAGAGCGGGATGGGACTACGAGCAGTACTTC.

The chain carries TRBV5-1 and TRBJ1-1; the match to TRBD1 covers 7 bases. The germline V gene has CDR1 SGHRS and CDR2 YFSETQ. V lost 1 base to trimming and J lost 6 bases; unmatched junction nucleotides: 6. The CDR3 spans 14 residues. In nucleotides, the CDR3 is TGCGCCAGCAGCTTGCCCTCGACAGGGTCTGAAGCTTTCTTT. Residues: CASSLPSTGSEAFF. Using reference TRBV5-1 and TRBJ1-1 for the parts outside the CDR3, the full variable domain is KAGVTQTPRYLIKTRGQQVTLSCSPISGHRSVSWYQQTPGQGLQFLFEYFSETQRNKGNFPGRFSGRQFSNSRSEMNVSTLELGDSALYLCASSLPSTGSEAFFGQGTRLTVV.

The gene calls are TRBV5-1 and TRBJ2-3; D gene uncertain. Germline CDR1 reads SGHRS; CDR2 reads YFSETQ. This CDR3 has 15 amino acids. The V gene lost 6 bases and the J gene lost 3 bases, with 17 bases spanning the gap. CDR3 in amino acids: CASTPDPPVTDTQYF. CDR3 bases: TGCGCCAGCACCCCCGATCCACCTGTGACAGATACGCAGTATTTT.

This sequence joins TRBV4-1 and TRBJ1-3, with D hard to call. The germline gives CDR1 MGHRA, CDR2 YSYEKL. The CDR3 spans 15 residues. V lost 1 base, J lost 6 bases, and 13 bases lay in between. CDR3 region: CASSQGLFLANTIYF. CDR3 nucleotides: TGCGCCAGCAGCCAAGGCTTGTTTCTAGCAAACACCATATATTTT.

This sequence joins TRBV7-9 and TRBJ1-2; D is perhaps TRBD1 (6 bases). The V gene's germline CDR1 is SEHNR and CDR2 FQNEAQ (reference sequence). V lost 5 bases and J lost 11, with 9 bases in between. This CDR3 has 10 amino acids. The CDR3: CASSKDRYTF. The CDR3 nucleotides are TGTGCCAGCAGCAAGGACAGATACACCTTC. Looking up the rest from reference TRBV7-9 and TRBJ1-2 gives the full variable domain: DTGVSQNPRHKITKRGQNVTFRCDPISEHNRLYWYRQTLGQGPEFLTYFQNEAQLEKSRLLSDRFSAERPKGSFSTLEIQRTEQGDSAMYLCASSKDRYTFGSGTRLTVV.

This clone showed up just once. The CDR3 reads CASSYGHSTNEKLFF. The CDR3 DNA reads as TGTGCCAGCAGTTACGGGCACTCAACTAATGAAAAACTGTTTTTT. The chain joins TRBV6-5 to TRBJ1-4; no clear D. Per the germline V gene, CDR1 is MNHEY and CDR2 is SVGAGI. The V gene lost 2 bases and the J gene lost 0 bases, with 7 bases spanning the gap. This CDR3 is 15 amino acids long.

This clone was seen once. The gene calls are TRBV20-1 and TRBJ2-5; weak D call: TRBD2 (5 bases). The CDR3 loop spans 11 amino acids. V was clipped by 7 bases and J by 2 bases, with 8 bases between them. Germline lookup yields CDR1 DFQATT and CDR2 SNEGSKA (reference sequence). DNA of the CDR3: TGCAGTGGGACTCAGCAAGAGACCCAGTACTTC. Protein product: CSGTQQETQYF.

The chain links TRBV6-5 to TRBJ1-1; D is perhaps TRBD1 (6 bases). The V end was cut by 6 bases, the J end by 5 bases, with 16 bases between. Germline CDR1 and CDR2: MNHEY and SVGAGI. This CDR3 is built from 14 residues. The chain's CDR3 is CASSNRGARTEAFF. CDR3 sequence (DNA): TGTGCCAGCAGCAACCGGGGGGCAAGGACTGAAGCTTTCTTT.

There are a few counts of this clone. Other DNA sequences in the sample encode the same CDR3. V and J are TRBV6-6 and TRBJ1-1; the match to TRBD1 covers 8 bases. The germline gives CDR1 MNHNY, CDR2 SVGAGI (reference sequence). V lost 5 bases and J lost 5; bases outside the gene matches: 1. The CDR3 sequence is 12 residues long. Here the CDR3 DNA reads TGTGCCAGCAGTACAGGGGGAACTGAAGCTTTCTTT. This gives the protein CASSTGGTEAFF.

The V and J genes are TRBV7-9 and TRBJ2-7; D unclear. Looked up from germline, CDR1 is SEHNR and CDR2 is FQNEAQ (reference sequence). V lost 4 bases and J 0 bases, leaving 13 bases between the germline ends. This CDR3 region has 15 residues. The DNA of the CDR3 is TGTGCCAGCAGCTCTACAGATTCGAGCTCCTACGAGCAGTACTTC. Its translation: CASSSTDSSSYEQYF.

This chain connects TRBV18 to TRBJ1-1; D is perhaps TRBD1 (5 bases). V lost 6 bases and J 6 bases, leaving 20 bases between the germline ends. Germline V gene data show CDR1 as KGHSH and CDR2 as LQKENI. The CDR3 is 15 amino acids. The CDR3 loop is CASSIMGGRQAEAFF. CDR3 coding DNA: TGTGCCAGCTCGATCATGGGGGGACGTCAAGCTGAAGCTTTCTTT.